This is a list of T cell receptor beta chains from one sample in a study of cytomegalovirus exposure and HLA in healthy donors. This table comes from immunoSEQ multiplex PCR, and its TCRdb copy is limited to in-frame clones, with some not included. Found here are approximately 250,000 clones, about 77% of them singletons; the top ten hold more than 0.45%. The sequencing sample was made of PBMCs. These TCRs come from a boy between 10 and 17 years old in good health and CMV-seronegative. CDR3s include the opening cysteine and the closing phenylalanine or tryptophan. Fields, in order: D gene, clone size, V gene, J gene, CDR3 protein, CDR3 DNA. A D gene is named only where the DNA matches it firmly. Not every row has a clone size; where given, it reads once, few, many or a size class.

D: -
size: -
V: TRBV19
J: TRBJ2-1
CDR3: CASNTLAGLNEQFF
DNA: TGTGCCAGTAATACACTAGCAGGTTTAAATGAGCAGTTCTTC

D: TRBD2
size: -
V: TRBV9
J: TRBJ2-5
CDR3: CASSVGLAGALRAETQYF
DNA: TGTGCCAGCAGCGTCGGACTAGCGGGGGCCCTCAGGGCGGAGACCCAGTACTTC

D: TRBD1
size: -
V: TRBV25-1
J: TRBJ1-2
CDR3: CASRAQGAIGYTF
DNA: TGTGCCAGCAGAGCACAGGGGGCCATTGGCTACACCTTC

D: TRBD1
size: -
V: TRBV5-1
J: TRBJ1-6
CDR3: CASRESTGGNSPLHF
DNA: TGCGCCAGCAGAGAGAGTACAGGGGGTAATTCACCCCTCCACTTT

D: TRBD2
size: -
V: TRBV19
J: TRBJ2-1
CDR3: CASSIGAGEYNEQFF
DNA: TGTGCCAGTAGTATCGGGGCGGGGGAGTACAATGAGCAGTTCTTC

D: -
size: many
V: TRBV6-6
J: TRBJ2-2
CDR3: CASSSSNTGELFF
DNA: TGTGCCAGCAGTTCCTCGAACACCGGGGAGCTGTTTTTT

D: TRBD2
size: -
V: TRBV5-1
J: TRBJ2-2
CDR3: CASSLEPSGANTGELFF
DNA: TGCGCCAGCAGCTTGGAGCCTAGCGGGGCGAACACCGGGGAGCTGTTTTTT

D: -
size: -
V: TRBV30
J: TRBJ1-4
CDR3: CAWGGTVATNEKLFF
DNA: TGTGCCTGGGGGGGGACGGTTGCAACTAATGAAAAACTGTTTTTT

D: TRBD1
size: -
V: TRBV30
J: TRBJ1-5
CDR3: CAWNRDRDQPQHF
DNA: TGTGCCTGGAATAGGGACAGGGATCAGCCCCAGCATTTT

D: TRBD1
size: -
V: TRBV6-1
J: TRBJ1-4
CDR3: CASSETYRGDEKLFF
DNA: TGTGCCAGCAGTGAAACTTACAGGGGCGATGAAAAACTGTTTTTT

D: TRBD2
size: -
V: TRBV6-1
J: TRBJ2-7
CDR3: CASSESGLGRDEQYF
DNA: TGTGCCAGCAGTGAATCGGGACTAGGGCGAGACGAACAGTACTTC

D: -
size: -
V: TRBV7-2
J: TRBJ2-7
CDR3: CASSLELAAYEQYF
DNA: TGTGCCAGCAGCTTAGAACTAGCTGCCTACGAGCAGTACTTC

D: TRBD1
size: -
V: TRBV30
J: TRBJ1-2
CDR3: CAWSGQGSGGYTF
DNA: TGTGCCTGGAGTGGACAGGGGAGTGGTGGCTACACCTTC

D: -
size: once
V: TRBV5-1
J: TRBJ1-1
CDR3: CASGQTGLTNTEAFF
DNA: TGCGCCAGCGGACAGACTGGCCTCACGAACACTGAAGCTTTCTTT

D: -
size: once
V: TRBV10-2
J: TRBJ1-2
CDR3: CASSGAGERNGYTF
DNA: TGCGCCAGCAGTGGAGCAGGGGAGAGAAATGGCTACACCTTC

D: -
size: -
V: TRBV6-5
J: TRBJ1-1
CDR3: CASSRGGTEAFF
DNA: TGTGCCAGCAGTCGGGGAGGGACTGAAGCTTTCTTT